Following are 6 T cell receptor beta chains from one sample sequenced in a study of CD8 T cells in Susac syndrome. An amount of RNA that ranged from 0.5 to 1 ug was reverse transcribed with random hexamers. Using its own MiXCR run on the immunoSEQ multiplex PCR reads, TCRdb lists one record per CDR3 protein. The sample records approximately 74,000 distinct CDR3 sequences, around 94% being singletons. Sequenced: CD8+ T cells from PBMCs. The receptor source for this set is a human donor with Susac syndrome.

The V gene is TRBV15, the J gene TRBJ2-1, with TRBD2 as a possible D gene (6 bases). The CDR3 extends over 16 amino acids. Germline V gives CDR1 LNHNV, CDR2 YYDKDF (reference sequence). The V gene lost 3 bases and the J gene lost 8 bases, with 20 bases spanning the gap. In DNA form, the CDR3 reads TGTGCCACCAGCAGTGCTGGGGGGAAGGGCTTCGATGAGCAGTTCTTC. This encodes CATSSAGGKGFDEQFF.

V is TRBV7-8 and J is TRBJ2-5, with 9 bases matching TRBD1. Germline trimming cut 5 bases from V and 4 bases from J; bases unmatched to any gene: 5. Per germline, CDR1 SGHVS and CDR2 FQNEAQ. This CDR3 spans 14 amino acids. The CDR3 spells CASSPQGARETQYF. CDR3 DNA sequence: TGTGCCAGCAGCCCACAGGGGGCGCGAGAGACCCAGTACTTC.

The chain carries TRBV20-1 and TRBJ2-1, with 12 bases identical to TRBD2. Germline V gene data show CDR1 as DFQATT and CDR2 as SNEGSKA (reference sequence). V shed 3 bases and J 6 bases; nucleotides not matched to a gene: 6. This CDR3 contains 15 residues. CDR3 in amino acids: CSASSLAGGSNEQFF. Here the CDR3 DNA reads TGCAGTGCTAGCTCTCTAGCGGGAGGGAGCAATGAGCAGTTCTTC.

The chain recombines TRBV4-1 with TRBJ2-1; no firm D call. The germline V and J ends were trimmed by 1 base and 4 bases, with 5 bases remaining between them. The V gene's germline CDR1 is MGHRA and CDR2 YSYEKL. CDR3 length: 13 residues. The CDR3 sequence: CASSQGGYNEQFF. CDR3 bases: TGCGCCAGCAGCCAAGGGGGATACAATGAGCAGTTCTTC.

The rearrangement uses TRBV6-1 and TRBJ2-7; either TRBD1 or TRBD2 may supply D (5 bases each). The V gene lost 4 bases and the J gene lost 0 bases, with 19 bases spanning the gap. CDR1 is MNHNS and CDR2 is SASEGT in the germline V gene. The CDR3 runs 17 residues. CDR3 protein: CASSAKEGAAGSYEQYF. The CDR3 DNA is TGTGCCAGCAGTGCTAAAGAAGGGGCGGCGGGCTCCTACGAGCAGTACTTC.

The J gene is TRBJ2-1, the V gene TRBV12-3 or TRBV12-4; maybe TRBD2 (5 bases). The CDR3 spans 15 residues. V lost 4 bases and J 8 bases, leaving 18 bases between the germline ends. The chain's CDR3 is CASSSPPVWGDEQFF. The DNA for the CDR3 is TGTGCCAGCAGTTCTCCCCCCGTTTGGGGAGATGAGCAGTTCTTC.